The rows below give T cell receptor beta chains drawn from one sample of a study of blood T cells in healthy people across ages. TCRdb fed the 5' RACE reads into MiXCR, producing one record per CDR3 protein. Here the sample spans hundreds of thousands of distinct CDR3 sequences, roughly 43% being singletons. Sequencing input: blood. The source is an elderly man in good health. The CDR3 runs from the conserved cysteine through the conserved F or W. Fields, in order: V gene, D gene, J gene, CDR3 protein. D genes are given only for firm matches.

v_gene: TRBV20-1; d_gene: -; j_gene: TRBJ2-3; CDR3aa: CSARQGTDTQYF
v_gene: TRBV29-1; d_gene: -; j_gene: TRBJ1-5; CDR3aa: CGAQLGGDQPQHF
v_gene: TRBV6-2/TRBV6-3; d_gene: -; j_gene: TRBJ2-3; CDR3aa: CASSSLRDRKDTQYF
v_gene: TRBV28; d_gene: -; j_gene: TRBJ2-7; CDR3aa: CASSPREVYEQYF
v_gene: TRBV6-5; d_gene: -; j_gene: TRBJ2-1; CDR3aa: CASSYDGTSSYNEQFF
v_gene: TRBV10-3; d_gene: TRBD1; j_gene: TRBJ2-2; CDR3aa: CAISSPDRGSTGELFF
v_gene: TRBV7-2; d_gene: -; j_gene: TRBJ1-1; CDR3aa: CASSLVFGNTEAFF
v_gene: TRBV7-2; d_gene: -; j_gene: -; CDR3aa: CASSSRGSGLEQYF
v_gene: TRBV29-1; d_gene: TRBD1; j_gene: TRBJ2-2; CDR3aa: CSITGTGATGELFF
v_gene: TRBV20-1; d_gene: -; j_gene: TRBJ2-1; CDR3aa: CSARGRGLNEQFF
v_gene: TRBV29-1; d_gene: TRBD2; j_gene: TRBJ2-7; CDR3aa: CSVELAGGPNLEQYF
v_gene: TRBV20-1; d_gene: -; j_gene: TRBJ1-2; CDR3aa: CSARPRENHYGYTF
v_gene: TRBV7-2; d_gene: -; j_gene: TRBJ1-1; CDR3aa: CASSRILESEAFF
v_gene: TRBV29-1; d_gene: TRBD1; j_gene: TRBJ2-3; CDR3aa: CSVRVRGQGTADTQYF
v_gene: TRBV7-9; d_gene: -; j_gene: TRBJ2-5; CDR3aa: CASSRGTPETQYF
v_gene: TRBV7-6; d_gene: -; j_gene: TRBJ2-7; CDR3aa: CASARAGEQYF
v_gene: TRBV6-5; d_gene: -; j_gene: TRBJ2-7; CDR3aa: CASSYNIEYGRRPGYEQYF
v_gene: TRBV5-1; d_gene: TRBD2; j_gene: TRBJ2-5; CDR3aa: CASSLGTRLTHNEQYF
v_gene: TRBV27; d_gene: -; j_gene: TRBJ1-6; CDR3aa: CASSLSGLRGYNSPLHF
v_gene: TRBV28; d_gene: TRBD2; j_gene: TRBJ2-5; CDR3aa: CASRETSGRVETQYF
v_gene: TRBV18; d_gene: TRBD1; j_gene: TRBJ2-3; CDR3aa: CASSPTTGDQGADTQYF
v_gene: TRBV12-3/TRBV12-4; d_gene: TRBD1; j_gene: TRBJ2-1; CDR3aa: CASTQDRSLYNEQFF
v_gene: TRBV20-1; d_gene: -; j_gene: TRBJ2-1; CDR3aa: CSARNAGTGHNEQFF
v_gene: TRBV20-1; d_gene: -; j_gene: TRBJ2-7; CDR3aa: CSARDGTDSYEQYF
v_gene: TRBV29-1; d_gene: TRBD2; j_gene: TRBJ2-5; CDR3aa: CSVGRAGVGETQYF
v_gene: TRBV5-6; d_gene: -; j_gene: TRBJ2-1; CDR3aa: CASSLDTGSLREQFF
v_gene: TRBV20-1; d_gene: -; j_gene: TRBJ2-3; CDR3aa: CSAGPGPQDTQYF
v_gene: TRBV20-1; d_gene: -; j_gene: TRBJ2-5; CDR3aa: CSAGKDTKETQYF
v_gene: TRBV2; d_gene: TRBD2; j_gene: TRBJ2-3; CDR3aa: CAGRDYRPSTDTQYF
v_gene: TRBV10-2; d_gene: -; j_gene: TRBJ2-5; CDR3aa: CASSLSGWKETQYF
v_gene: TRBV29-1; d_gene: TRBD1; j_gene: TRBJ2-7; CDR3aa: CGVPGQGGPEQYF
v_gene: TRBV12-3/TRBV12-4; d_gene: -; j_gene: TRBJ2-5; CDR3aa: CASKAGHNQETQYF
v_gene: TRBV5-1; d_gene: -; j_gene: TRBJ2-7; CDR3aa: CASSFLGDSEQYF
v_gene: TRBV20-1; d_gene: TRBD2; j_gene: TRBJ2-4; CDR3aa: CSATPGLAGGPTNIQYF
v_gene: TRBV28; d_gene: -; j_gene: TRBJ2-3; CDR3aa: CASSFRGPGADTQYF
v_gene: TRBV20-1; d_gene: TRBD2; j_gene: TRBJ2-3; CDR3aa: CSARDQGTSRDTQYF
v_gene: TRBV7-2; d_gene: -; j_gene: TRBJ1-1; CDR3aa: CASSPQLQGTEAFF
v_gene: TRBV25-1; d_gene: -; j_gene: TRBJ1-4; CDR3aa: CASSDPAGSREKLFF
v_gene: TRBV20-1; d_gene: TRBD1; j_gene: TRBJ2-7; CDR3aa: CSAPGTAQSYEQYF
v_gene: TRBV12-3/TRBV12-4; d_gene: -; j_gene: TRBJ2-5; CDR3aa: CASSLFPRAQYF
v_gene: TRBV7-2; d_gene: -; j_gene: TRBJ2-5; CDR3aa: CASSLKRTVQETQYF
v_gene: TRBV20-1; d_gene: -; j_gene: TRBJ2-4; CDR3aa: CSASDSKNIQYF
v_gene: TRBV29-1; d_gene: -; j_gene: TRBJ2-7; CDR3aa: CSVEDPLRGSYEQYF
v_gene: TRBV5-1; d_gene: -; j_gene: TRBJ2-3; CDR3aa: CASSSIGASTDTQYF
v_gene: TRBV20-1; d_gene: -; j_gene: TRBJ2-3; CDR3aa: CSVQTLDSQYF
v_gene: TRBV6-2/TRBV6-3; d_gene: -; j_gene: TRBJ2-7; CDR3aa: CASTPTRSIYEQYF
v_gene: TRBV12-3/TRBV12-4; d_gene: -; j_gene: TRBJ2-7; CDR3aa: CTSSFTARGYEQYF
v_gene: TRBV3-1; d_gene: -; j_gene: TRBJ1-3; CDR3aa: CASSRRDLGRGNTIYF
v_gene: TRBV9; d_gene: -; j_gene: TRBJ2-7; CDR3aa: CASSVRVGNEQYF
v_gene: TRBV5-6; d_gene: TRBD2; j_gene: TRBJ2-5; CDR3aa: CASSLTSGNPRETQYF
v_gene: TRBV5-1; d_gene: -; j_gene: TRBJ2-7; CDR3aa: CASSSELVRQADEQYF
v_gene: TRBV5-1; d_gene: TRBD1; j_gene: TRBJ2-5; CDR3aa: CASSFRDSSQETQYF
v_gene: TRBV30; d_gene: TRBD1; j_gene: TRBJ1-2; CDR3aa: CAWSALDRVKIANYGYTF
v_gene: TRBV5-1; d_gene: TRBD1; j_gene: TRBJ2-7; CDR3aa: CASSLLGQGIVEQYF